A selection of T cell receptor beta chains follows, all from one sample in a study of blood T cell repertoires in COVID-19. The repertoire was sequenced with immunoSEQ multiplex PCR; TCRdb's copy has only in-frame clones and lacks some. Of 150,000 to 200,000 clones in the sample, roughly 81% were seen once. Sequences were obtained from peripheral blood. These receptors were taken from an elderly woman with COVID-19, enrolled during active disease. CDR3s include the opening cysteine and the closing phenylalanine or tryptophan. D genes are given only for firm matches. Clone size is stated in some rows and not others, as once, few, many or a class when expanded.

D gene: TRBD1; J gene: TRBJ1-6; CDR3 length: 15; clone size: NA; V gene: TRBV19; CDR3 protein: CASTVGQGKDSPLHF; CDR3 DNA: TGTGCCAGTACCGTCGGACAGGGGAAGGATTCACCCCTCCACTTT
D gene: NA; J gene: TRBJ1-2; CDR3 length: 13; clone size: NA; V gene: TRBV6-2/TRBV6-3; CDR3 protein: CASSYEGVAGYTF; CDR3 DNA: TGTGCCAGCAGTTACGAGGGAGTCGCTGGCTACACCTTC
D gene: TRBD1; J gene: TRBJ1-3; CDR3 length: 15; clone size: NA; V gene: TRBV9; CDR3 protein: CASSDGQGYGNTIYF; CDR3 DNA: TGTGCCAGCAGCGACGGACAGGGGTATGGAAACACCATATATTTT
D gene: NA; J gene: TRBJ2-1; CDR3 length: 16; clone size: NA; V gene: TRBV7-9; CDR3 protein: CASSPSQIRSYNEQFF; CDR3 DNA: TGTGCCAGCAGCCCCTCGCAGATCCGCTCCTACAATGAGCAGTTCTTC
D gene: TRBD1; J gene: TRBJ1-2; CDR3 length: 13; clone size: once; V gene: TRBV2; CDR3 protein: CASSGDSLLGYTF; CDR3 DNA: TGTGCCAGCAGTGGGGACAGTCTTCTTGGCTACACCTTC
D gene: NA; J gene: TRBJ1-5; CDR3 length: 14; clone size: NA; V gene: TRBV6-5; CDR3 protein: CASSSQDSDQPQHF; CDR3 DNA: TGTGCCAGCAGTTCCCAGGACAGTGATCAGCCCCAGCATTTT
D gene: NA; J gene: TRBJ2-1; CDR3 length: 15; clone size: NA; V gene: TRBV19; CDR3 protein: CASSLGAGWGNEQFF; CDR3 DNA: TGTGCCAGTAGTCTTGGGGCAGGATGGGGCAATGAGCAGTTCTTC
D gene: TRBD1; J gene: TRBJ1-2; CDR3 length: 14; clone size: NA; V gene: TRBV4-1; CDR3 protein: CASSQGTGNYGYTF; CDR3 DNA: TGCGCCAGCAGCCAAGGGACAGGAAACTATGGCTACACCTTC
D gene: TRBD1; J gene: TRBJ1-1; CDR3 length: 14; clone size: NA; V gene: TRBV11-1; CDR3 protein: CASRPTQGATEAFF; CDR3 DNA: TGTGCCAGCAGACCGACACAGGGGGCCACTGAAGCTTTCTTT
D gene: NA; J gene: TRBJ2-4; CDR3 length: 16; clone size: NA; V gene: TRBV7-2; CDR3 protein: CASSISGGRAKNIQYF; CDR3 DNA: TGTGCCAGCAGCATTTCCGGGGGGCGGGCCAAAAACATTCAGTACTTC
D gene: NA; J gene: TRBJ2-4; CDR3 length: 16; clone size: NA; V gene: TRBV5-1; CDR3 protein: CASSSAVGDSKNIQYF; CDR3 DNA: TGCGCCAGCAGCTCGGCGGTGGGGGACTCCAAAAACATTCAGTACTTC
D gene: NA; J gene: TRBJ1-2; CDR3 length: 14; clone size: NA; V gene: TRBV14; CDR3 protein: CASSQVAGNYGYTF; CDR3 DNA: TGTGCCAGCAGCCAAGTAGCGGGAAACTATGGCTACACCTTC
D gene: NA; J gene: TRBJ2-3; CDR3 length: 15; clone size: NA; V gene: TRBV9; CDR3 protein: CASSGTGGRYNTQYF; CDR3 DNA: TGTGCCAGCAGCGGAACGGGGGGCCGGTATAATACGCAGTATTTT
D gene: NA; J gene: TRBJ2-7; CDR3 length: 13; clone size: NA; V gene: TRBV6-5; CDR3 protein: CASSTSPPYEQYF; CDR3 DNA: TGTGCCAGCAGTACTAGCCCGCCCTACGAGCAGTACTTC
D gene: NA; J gene: TRBJ1-2; CDR3 length: 15; clone size: NA; V gene: TRBV4-1; CDR3 protein: CASSQGTLANYGYTF; CDR3 DNA: TGCGCCAGCAGCCAAGGGACACTCGCTAACTATGGCTACACCTTC
D gene: NA; J gene: TRBJ1-2; CDR3 length: 13; clone size: many; V gene: TRBV29-1; CDR3 protein: CKTGWGIGAGYTF; CDR3 DNA: TGCAAAACAGGGTGGGGTATAGGGGCTGGCTACACCTTC
D gene: TRBD2; J gene: TRBJ2-1; CDR3 length: 18; clone size: NA; V gene: TRBV5-1; CDR3 protein: CASSNTPWTSGTYNEQFF; CDR3 DNA: TGCGCCAGCAGTAATACTCCTTGGACTAGCGGTACCTACAATGAGCAGTTCTTC
D gene: NA; J gene: TRBJ2-5; CDR3 length: 14; clone size: NA; V gene: TRBV7-2; CDR3 protein: CASSLVAAGETQYF; CDR3 DNA: TGTGCCAGCAGCTTAGTTGCGGCTGGAGAGACCCAGTACTTC
D gene: NA; J gene: TRBJ2-7; CDR3 length: 12; clone size: NA; V gene: TRBV5-1; CDR3 protein: CASSLSGHEQYF; CDR3 DNA: TGCGCCAGCAGCTTGAGCGGACACGAGCAGTACTTC
D gene: TRBD1; J gene: TRBJ2-3; CDR3 length: 16; clone size: NA; V gene: TRBV5-6; CDR3 protein: CASSGVTGDHTDTQYF; CDR3 DNA: TGTGCCAGCAGCGGGGTGACAGGGGACCACACAGATACGCAGTATTTT
D gene: NA; J gene: TRBJ1-2; CDR3 length: 16; clone size: NA; V gene: TRBV2; CDR3 protein: CASSAIGQGSHYGYTF; CDR3 DNA: TGTGCCAGCAGTGCCATCGGGCAGGGCTCCCACTATGGCTACACCTTC
D gene: NA; J gene: TRBJ2-7; CDR3 length: 13; clone size: few; V gene: TRBV5-4; CDR3 protein: CASSLVPGDEQYF; CDR3 DNA: TGTGCCAGCAGCTTGGTTCCAGGGGACGAGCAGTACTTC
D gene: TRBD1; J gene: TRBJ2-5; CDR3 length: 14; clone size: NA; V gene: TRBV5-1; CDR3 protein: CASSFGTGEETQYF; CDR3 DNA: TGCGCCAGCAGCTTCGGGACAGGGGAAGAGACCCAGTACTTC
D gene: NA; J gene: TRBJ2-5; CDR3 length: 15; clone size: few; V gene: TRBV11-2; CDR3 protein: CASSARGRGGETQYF; CDR3 DNA: TGTGCCAGCAGCGCCCGAGGGAGAGGAGGGGAGACCCAGTACTTC
D gene: TRBD2; J gene: TRBJ2-2; CDR3 length: 16; clone size: NA; V gene: TRBV7-2; CDR3 protein: CASSALAGGATGELFF; CDR3 DNA: TGTGCCAGCAGCGCCCTAGCGGGAGGGGCCACCGGGGAGCTGTTTTTT
D gene: TRBD2; J gene: TRBJ2-3; CDR3 length: 15; clone size: NA; V gene: TRBV19; CDR3 protein: CASRYSGLSTDTQYF; CDR3 DNA: TGTGCCAGTAGGTATAGCGGGCTGAGCACAGATACGCAGTATTTT
D gene: TRBD2; J gene: TRBJ2-1; CDR3 length: 13; clone size: few; V gene: TRBV7-9; CDR3 protein: CASSPLGEGEQFF; CDR3 DNA: TGTGCCAGCAGCCCCTTGGGGGAGGGAGAGCAGTTCTTC
D gene: TRBD2; J gene: TRBJ2-5; CDR3 length: 15; clone size: NA; V gene: TRBV7-9; CDR3 protein: CASSRQRERQETQYF; CDR3 DNA: TGTGCCAGCAGCCGCCAGCGGGAGCGGCAAGAGACCCAGTACTTC
D gene: NA; J gene: TRBJ2-5; CDR3 length: 13; clone size: NA; V gene: TRBV18; CDR3 protein: CASSPLRVETQYF; CDR3 DNA: TGTGCCAGCTCACCACTCCGGGTCGAGACCCAGTACTTC
D gene: TRBD1; J gene: TRBJ1-4; CDR3 length: 16; clone size: NA; V gene: TRBV7-2; CDR3 protein: CASSLGGQGASEKLFF; CDR3 DNA: TGTGCCAGCAGCTTAGGGGGACAGGGGGCGTCTGAAAAACTGTTTTTT
D gene: TRBD1; J gene: TRBJ2-3; CDR3 length: 16; clone size: NA; V gene: TRBV6-5; CDR3 protein: CASSYSGTGGADTQYF; CDR3 DNA: TGTGCCAGCAGTTACTCCGGGACAGGGGGCGCAGATACGCAGTATTTT
D gene: TRBD1; J gene: TRBJ2-7; CDR3 length: 16; clone size: NA; V gene: TRBV28; CDR3 protein: CASRLLFEGQSYEQYF; CDR3 DNA: TGTGCCAGCAGATTACTATTCGAGGGACAGTCCTACGAGCAGTACTTC
D gene: TRBD2; J gene: TRBJ2-3; CDR3 length: 16; clone size: NA; V gene: TRBV7-2; CDR3 protein: CASRPASGRAEDTQYF; CDR3 DNA: TGTGCCAGCAGACCTGCTAGCGGGAGGGCCGAAGATACGCAGTATTTT
D gene: NA; J gene: TRBJ1-6; CDR3 length: 13; clone size: few; V gene: TRBV5-1; CDR3 protein: CASSLEAFSPLHF; CDR3 DNA: TGCGCCAGCAGCTTGGAAGCGTTTTCACCCCTCCACTTT
D gene: NA; J gene: TRBJ1-5; CDR3 length: 16; clone size: NA; V gene: TRBV2; CDR3 protein: CASSGQHSNSNQPQHF; CDR3 DNA: TGTGCCAGCAGTGGTCAACACAGCAATAGCAATCAGCCCCAGCATTTT
D gene: TRBD1; J gene: TRBJ1-2; CDR3 length: 14; clone size: once; V gene: TRBV7-9; CDR3 protein: CASSSTGGDYGYTF; CDR3 DNA: TGTGCCAGCAGCTCGACAGGGGGCGACTATGGCTACACCTTC
D gene: NA; J gene: TRBJ2-1; CDR3 length: 17; clone size: NA; V gene: TRBV4-1; CDR3 protein: CASSLKTGHSQGNEQFF; CDR3 DNA: TGCGCCAGCAGCCTCAAGACCGGACACTCCCAAGGCAATGAGCAGTTCTTC
D gene: TRBD1; J gene: TRBJ1-2; CDR3 length: 15; clone size: few; V gene: TRBV5-1; CDR3 protein: CASSLEPGTAYGYTF; CDR3 DNA: TGCGCCAGCAGCTTGGAACCCGGGACAGCCTATGGCTACACCTTC
D gene: TRBD2; J gene: TRBJ2-7; CDR3 length: 17; clone size: once; V gene: TRBV5-4; CDR3 protein: CASSLDPRGPSGHEQYF; CDR3 DNA: TGTGCCAGCAGCTTGGACCCGCGCGGGCCTAGCGGACACGAGCAGTACTTC
D gene: TRBD1; J gene: TRBJ1-3; CDR3 length: 17; clone size: NA; V gene: TRBV18; CDR3 protein: CASSPLPGQGTGNTIYF; CDR3 DNA: TGTGCCAGCTCGCCTCTCCCGGGACAGGGGACTGGAAACACCATATATTTT
D gene: NA; J gene: TRBJ2-1; CDR3 length: 17; clone size: NA; V gene: TRBV21-1; CDR3 protein: CASSKAAGTSGANEQFF; CDR3 DNA: TGTGCCAGCAGCAAAGCAGCCGGGACTAGCGGGGCAAATGAGCAGTTCTTC
D gene: NA; J gene: TRBJ1-5; CDR3 length: 12; clone size: once; V gene: TRBV28; CDR3 protein: CASSSGDQPQHF; CDR3 DNA: TGTGCCAGCAGTTCAGGGGACCAGCCCCAGCATTTT
D gene: NA; J gene: TRBJ1-6; CDR3 length: 14; clone size: NA; V gene: TRBV25-1; CDR3 protein: CASSESPGSSPLHF; CDR3 DNA: TGTGCCAGCAGTGAATCCCCAGGGTCTTCACCCCTCCACTTT
D gene: NA; J gene: TRBJ1-2; CDR3 length: 13; clone size: NA; V gene: TRBV9; CDR3 protein: CASSVAGDNGYTF; CDR3 DNA: TGTGCCAGCAGCGTAGCGGGAGACAATGGCTACACCTTC
D gene: NA; J gene: TRBJ1-5; CDR3 length: 16; clone size: NA; V gene: TRBV10-3; CDR3 protein: CAISEWAGPSNQPQHF; CDR3 DNA: TGTGCCATCAGTGAGTGGGCAGGCCCGAGCAATCAGCCCCAGCATTTT
D gene: TRBD2; J gene: TRBJ2-1; CDR3 length: 17; clone size: NA; V gene: TRBV9; CDR3 protein: CASSVGRLAGGPNEQFF; CDR3 DNA: TGTGCCAGCAGCGTAGGCCGGCTAGCGGGAGGGCCGAATGAGCAGTTCTTC
D gene: NA; J gene: TRBJ1-2; CDR3 length: 17; clone size: NA; V gene: TRBV7-9; CDR3 protein: CASSLALAGDINYGYTF; CDR3 DNA: TGTGCCAGCAGCTTAGCGCTCGCAGGGGATATTAACTATGGCTACACCTTC
D gene: NA; J gene: TRBJ1-5; CDR3 length: 13; clone size: NA; V gene: TRBV5-6; CDR3 protein: CASSLGPNQPQHF; CDR3 DNA: TGTGCCAGCAGCTTGGGGCCTAATCAGCCCCAGCATTTT
D gene: NA; J gene: TRBJ2-7; CDR3 length: 15; clone size: NA; V gene: TRBV27; CDR3 protein: CASAPIRGQTYEQYF; CDR3 DNA: TGTGCCAGCGCCCCTATAAGGGGCCAAACCTACGAGCAGTACTTC
D gene: NA; J gene: TRBJ2-3; CDR3 length: 15; clone size: once; V gene: TRBV5-1; CDR3 protein: CASSLQRGYTDTQYF; CDR3 DNA: TGCGCCAGCAGCTTGCAACGGGGGTACACAGATACGCAGTATTTT
D gene: NA; J gene: TRBJ2-7; CDR3 length: 13; clone size: NA; V gene: TRBV29-1; CDR3 protein: CSVVGRATYEQYF; CDR3 DNA: TGCAGCGTTGTGGGCAGGGCAACCTACGAGCAGTACTTC
D gene: NA; J gene: TRBJ1-4; CDR3 length: 15; clone size: NA; V gene: TRBV7-8; CDR3 protein: CASSLVGQGPQKLFF; CDR3 DNA: TGTGCCAGCAGCTTAGTGGGGCAGGGCCCGCAAAAACTGTTTTTT